This T cell receptor beta chain is drawn from a study of T-cell reconstitution after alpha-beta-depleted transplantation in children. This clonotype has more than one count but fewer than ten. TCRbeta library construction was performed incorporating unique molecular identifiers. MiXCR, run by TCRdb on the PCR reads, gives a single entry per CDR3 protein. Of roughly 110,000 distinct CDR3 sequences listed, about 9.3% are singletons. Germline CDR1 SGHRS, CDR2 YFSETQ. The V segment lost 3 bases and the J segment 0 bases; nucleotides outside the gene matches: 13. The CDR3 is 18 residues long. The source was PBMCs, collected before TCRalphabeta/CD19-depleted stem cell transplant. This TCR was recovered from a boy between 2 and 15 years old with acute lymphoblastic leukemia, due to receive a stem cell transplant. This rearrangement joins TRBV5-1 to TRBJ2-3; 7 bases are a match to TRBD2. DNA for the CDR3: TGCGCCAGCAGCTCAAGAGCTAGCGGACTATATAGCACAGATACGCAGTATTTT. The encoded protein is CASSSRASGLYSTDTQYF. Full variable domain (missing parts from reference TRBV5-1 and TRBJ2-3): KAGVTQTPRYLIKTRGQQVTLSCSPISGHRSVSWYQQTPGQGLQFLFEYFSETQRNKGNFPGRFSGRQFSNSRSEMNVSTLELGDSALYLCASSSRASGLYSTDTQYFGPGTRLTVL.